This T cell receptor beta chain was recovered during a study of cytomegalovirus exposure and HLA in healthy donors. Looking at the study overall: An early data release held tens of millions of unique TCRs from HLA-typed donors. Whole-study findings and limits: Immune exposure information available was restricted to CMV serostatus. In an earlier analysis, most TCR beta V segments were productive about 87% or about 30% of the time.

The PCR used 60 Vbeta and 13 Jbeta primers. Sequenced by immunoSEQ multiplex PCR; TCRdb stores in-frame clones only, minus some. The data hold roughly 140,000 clones, with 70% to 85% observed a single time. For this clone: What it binds is unknown.

From germline, CDR1 is SGHTA and CDR2 FQGNSA. V trimming: 1 base; J trimming: 4 bases; junction bases outside the gene matches: 3. The CDR3 length is 14 residues. This TCR was sampled from a woman aged 60-75 years in good health and CMV-seropositive. This chain connects TRBV7-2 to TRBJ1-2; TRBD1 agrees at 7 bases. What was sequenced was PBMCs. This CDR3 reads CASSLEGAGYGYTF. DNA for the CDR3: TGTGCCAGCAGCTTAGAGGGGGCAGGCTATGGCTACACCTTC.